The TCR beta chain described here comes from a study of OX40 agonist ivuxolimab in advanced cancers. At the level of the whole study: Ivuxolimab was an agonistic, fully human IgG2 monoclonal antibody directed against OX40 (CD134), a costimulatory receptor. Intravenous ivuxolimab was administered to patients every 2 weeks at six dose levels: 0.01, 0.1, 0.3, 1.5, 3 and 10 mg/kg. The dose-escalation cohort was roughly 83% male with a mean age of roughly 62 years, ranging from roughly 23 to 90. Peripheral TCRbeta sequencing was intended to test whether TCR sequence diversity was altered and clonal T-cell expansion was caused by ivuxolimab. Of the approximately 53 patients in dose escalation, around 20 had hepatocellular carcinoma, some 15 had melanoma, 9 had renal cell carcinoma and 9 had head and neck cancer. The paper reports the monotherapy dose-escalation portion (N of about 56 patients) of the phase I ivuxolimab trial. Prior anti-PD-1, anti-PD-L1 or anti-CTLA-4 therapy was permitted, and 30% to 45% of dose-escalation patients had received checkpoint inhibitors. Partial responses occurred in three dose-escalation patients, of whom one had hepatocellular carcinoma and two had cutaneous melanoma.

Genomic DNA was extracted from sorted cells for sequencing of the TCRbeta CDR3 region. The immunoSEQ Assay was used to sequence the TCRbeta CDR3 regions. Entries here come from immuneACCESS through TCRdb and include only in-frame sequences with V and J called. Some clones fail to appear in such tables; in the studies checked, an unresolved V gene covers under half of the shortfall, and the cause of the remainder is unknown. The sample table holds roughly 90,000 clones, of which 91% were seen once. Roughly 9.3% of the sample belongs to the ten largest clones. The germline V gene (reference sequence) gives CDR1 as LNHDA and CDR2 as SQIVND. Relative to germline, V is missing 5 bases and J is missing 6 bases, with 11 bases of the junction outside any gene match. From its cysteine to its phenylalanine, the CDR3 spans 15 amino acids. Just CDR3 DNA is preserved here, 45 bases in frame from base 1. In the case of this clone: No antigen is known for it. The record has no base qualities; no much larger clone is one base away.

The trial excluded patients who had a history of autoimmune disease or who were on systemic immunosuppression. Peripheral blood for TCR sequencing was collected from all dose cohorts at baseline, on cycle 4 day 1, and on cycle 7 day 1. The samples were drawn from a first-in-human, open-label, multicenter phase I dose-escalation trial of ivuxolimab. Adults with locally advanced or metastatic head and neck squamous cell, hepatocellular, melanoma or renal cell carcinoma were enrolled in the trial. CD4+ and CD8+ T cells were sorted separately from peripheral blood before TCR sequencing. General study outcomes and caveats: Low levels of normalized T-cell clonal expansion were also seen in some patients who did not respond. At doses from 0.1 to 3.0 mg/kg, clonal expansion was seen in both CD4+ and CD8+ blood T cells between baseline and week 6. In partial responders in the 0.1-3.0 mg/kg groups, normalized peripheral clonal expansion was found to be among the lowest, especially among CD8+ T cells. After ivuxolimab, expanded clones were on average more numerous among CD8+ T cells than among CD4+ T cells. The antigen specificity of the peripheral T cells that underwent clonal expansion was not determined.

The specimen comprised CD4+ or CD8+ T cells sorted from blood, sampled in a trial of the OX40 agonist ivuxolimab. The chain links TRBV19 with TRBJ2-7, with 9 junctional bases fitting TRBD1. This sequence was found in an adult with an advanced solid tumor such as melanoma, head and neck, liver or kidney cancer. The DNA reads as follows: TGTGCCAGTAGTCACGGACAGGGGAGGGAGGGCGAGCAGTACTTC. This translates into CASSHGQGREGEQYF.